The rows below give T cell receptor beta chains drawn from one sample of a study of beta chain features in type 1 diabetes. Clones were read by immunoSEQ multiplex PCR, and TCRdb kept only the in-frame ones, dropping some. The top ten hold 0.044% of the sample, which has 360,000 or so clones, less than 20% seen once. Sequencing was done on a sample of naive CD4+ T cells from blood. The receptors originated from a woman between 18 and 29 years old in good health. The CDR3 runs from the conserved cysteine through the conserved F or W. A D gene is named only where the DNA matches it firmly. Clone size is given for some rows only: seen once, a few or many times, or a class if the clone is expanded.

size	V	D	J	DNA	CDR3
-	TRBV21-1	-	TRBJ2-1	TGTGCCAGCAATCGTAGCTCCTACAATGAGCAGTTCTTC	CASNRSSYNEQFF
-	TRBV7-2	TRBD2	TRBJ2-3	TGTGCCAGCAGCTTCCGGGGGGGGACAGATACGCAGTATTTT	CASSFRGGTDTQYF
few	TRBV7-9	TRBD1	TRBJ2-1	TGTGCCAGCAGCTTAGCCGGGACAGCCTACAATGAGCAGTTCTTC	CASSLAGTAYNEQFF
few	TRBV9	-	TRBJ2-2	TGTGCCAGCAGCGTAACTCGGGCCGGGGAGCTGTTTTTT	CASSVTRAGELFF
-	TRBV10-3	-	TRBJ2-3	TGTGCCTCCCGGGACAAAATTGATACTAGCACAGATACGCAGTATTTT	CASRDKIDTSTDTQYF
few	TRBV4-2	TRBD1	TRBJ2-2	TGTGCCAGCAGCCACGCCTCGGGACAGGGGGGCACCGGGGAGCTGTTTTTT	CASSHASGQGGTGELFF
few	TRBV5-1	-	TRBJ1-2	TGCGCCAGCAGCTTGGTAGGCAGGTCATATGGCTACACCTTC	CASSLVGRSYGYTF
few	TRBV4-1	TRBD1	TRBJ1-6	TGCGCCAGCAGCCAAGACGGGGGACAGTTTAATTCACCCCTCCACTTT	CASSQDGGQFNSPLHF
few	TRBV5-1	TRBD1	TRBJ2-2	TGCGCCAGCAGCGTGGACAGGGTCGATGGGGAGCTGTTTTTT	CASSVDRVDGELFF
-	TRBV5-6	-	TRBJ1-1	TGTGCCAGCAGCTTATCGGGGAGTGGCAACACTGAAGCTTTCTTT	CASSLSGSGNTEAFF
few	TRBV2	-	TRBJ2-1	TGTGCCAGCAGTGGAGAGGGTGGGGTTGAGCAGTTCTTC	CASSGEGGVEQFF
few	TRBV7-8	TRBD2	TRBJ2-3	TGTGCCAGCAGCCCACGCCGAGGTAGCGGGAGGGCCGCGGCAGATACGCAGTATTTT	CASSPRRGSGRAAADTQYF
-	TRBV7-9	-	TRBJ2-7	TGTGCCAGCAGCTTAATGTCCTCAGCGGGCGAGCAGTACTTC	CASSLMSSAGEQYF
-	TRBV6-1	-	TRBJ1-4	TGTGCCAGCACCTCCCCGGAGGGGGAAAAACTGTTTTTT	CASTSPEGEKLFF
few	TRBV5-6	-	TRBJ1-5	TGTGCCAGCAGCTTGAATTCGGTCTTTAATCAGCCCCAGCATTTT	CASSLNSVFNQPQHF
-	TRBV27	TRBD1	TRBJ1-2	TGTGCCAGCAGTCCTCGTGGAGGGGGCCCTTCTGAGCGTGGCTACACCTTC	CASSPRGGGPSERGYTF
-	TRBV21-1	-	TRBJ2-1	TGTGCCAGCAGCATGCGGGAGCGCAATGAGCAGTTCTTC	CASSMRERNEQFF
-	TRBV14	-	TRBJ2-2	TGTGCCAGCAGCCAGGGCAACACCGGGGAGCTGTTTTTT	CASSQGNTGELFF
-	TRBV7-2	TRBD2	TRBJ2-7	TGTGCCAGCAGCTTAGGCGGGGGGGGCCCTTACGAGCAGTACTTC	CASSLGGGGPYEQYF
few	TRBV10-3	TRBD1	TRBJ1-5	TGTGCCATCAGTGAGGGACAGGGGGCTGGACAGCCCCAGCATTTT	CAISEGQGAGQPQHF
-	TRBV6-1	TRBD2	TRBJ2-7	TGTGCCAGCAGTGAGAGCGGGAGGGAGCAGTACTTC	CASSESGREQYF
few	TRBV5-4	-	TRBJ1-1	TGTGCCAGCAGCTTGCTTAGAGGGATGGAAACTGAAGCTTTCTTT	CASSLLRGMETEAFF
-	TRBV4-2	-	TRBJ2-3	TGTGCCAGCAGCCCCTATGAAGATGCTACGCAGTATTTT	CASSPYEDATQYF
few	TRBV2	TRBD2	TRBJ2-2	TGTGCCCGCGGGAGGCTCGGCGGGGAGCTGTTTTTT	CARGRLGGELFF
-	TRBV9	TRBD2	TRBJ2-3	TGTGCCAGCAGCGTGAAGCGGGGGGGGTTCACAGATACGCAGTATTTT	CASSVKRGGFTDTQYF
once	TRBV18	-	TRBJ1-1	TGTGCCAGCTCACCCCCGGGACTCAGAGTGGACACTGAAGCTTTCTTT	CASSPPGLRVDTEAFF
few	TRBV28	-	TRBJ1-2	TGTGCCAGCAGTTTAAATCTCTATGGCTACACCTTC	CASSLNLYGYTF
-	TRBV28	-	TRBJ1-5	TGTGCCAGCAGACAGGGCAATCAGCCCCAGCATTTT	CASRQGNQPQHF
few	TRBV7-2	-	TRBJ2-4	TGTGCCAGCAGCTTGGGGACTGCCAAAAACATTCAGTACTTC	CASSLGTAKNIQYF
few	TRBV19	-	TRBJ1-4	TGTGCCAGTAGTATAGAGGCGTCCGGAGGACTGTTTTTT	CASSIEASGGLFF
few	TRBV19	-	TRBJ2-7	TGTGCCAGTAGTGGCGGACAGTCCAAGGTCGAGCAGTACTTC	CASSGGQSKVEQYF
-	TRBV30	TRBD1	TRBJ1-5	TGTGCCTGGAGCAGGGGGCTTTTTGGCAATCAGCCCCAGCATTTT	CAWSRGLFGNQPQHF